These T cell receptor beta chains were read from a single sample in a study of neurological immune-mediated disorders. TCRdb reanalysed the 5' RACE reads using MiXCR and keeps one entry per CDR3 protein. The table shows roughly 80,000 distinct CDR3 sequences, with about a sixth occurring only once. Sequenced: PBMCs. The receptors here all came from a woman aged 40 to 49 in good health. CDR3s include the opening cysteine and the closing phenylalanine or tryptophan. D genes are given only for firm matches. Where a row states a size, it is once, few, many or the class of an expanded clone; other rows omit it.

>TRBJ1-5|-|TRBV19|few
TGTGCCAGTAGACTGGGGCACGCCGGGAATCAGCCCCAGCATTTT
CASRLGHAGNQPQHF
>TRBJ2-3|TRBD2|TRBV7-2|-
TGTGCCAGCAGATTAGCTCCGCGGGGGGATACACAGTATTTT
CASRLAPRGDTQYF
>TRBJ1-4|-|TRBV20-1|many
TGCAGTGCTAGCCGTAATATAGTGCGTCAAGAAAAACTGTTTTTT
CSASRNIVRQEKLFF
>TRBJ1-2|-|TRBV12-3/TRBV12-4|many
TGTGCCAGCAGTTTAGGGCAGATGCATGGCTACACCTTC
CASSLGQMHGYTF
>TRBJ2-5|TRBD2|TRBV6-5|many
TGTGCCAGCAGTTTACCGGGACTAGGTGGGACCCAGTACTTC
CASSLPGLGGTQYF
>TRBJ2-5|-|TRBV5-5|many
TGTGCCAGCAGCGCCCCAGGGGCGAGGGAGACCCAGTACTTC
CASSAPGARETQYF
>TRBJ2-5|TRBD2|TRBV6-5|many
TGTGCCAGCAGTTACGAGGGACTAGCGGAGACCCAGTACTTC
CASSYEGLAETQYF
>TRBJ1-6|TRBD1|TRBV14|many
TGTGCCAGCAGCCCTACAGGGGGTAGCGGGGGAAATTCACCCCTCCACTTT
CASSPTGGSGGNSPLHF
>TRBJ2-1|TRBD1|TRBV24-1|-
TGTGCCACCAGTTACCGGGACAGGGGAGCCAATGAGCAGTTCTTC
CATSYRDRGANEQFF
>TRBJ2-1|TRBD2|TRBV6-6|many
TGTGCCAGCAGCCGCGGTAGCGGGGGGACAATCGATGAGCAGTTCTTC
CASSRGSGGTIDEQFF
>TRBJ2-5|TRBD2|TRBV12-3/TRBV12-4|few
TGTGCCAGCAGCAGAAGCGGGGGTGAAGAGACCCAGTACTTC
CASSRSGGEETQYF
>TRBJ1-2|-|TRBV5-6|many
TGTGCCAGCAGCCGATCCCGGCCCAACTATGGCTACACCTTC
CASSRSRPNYGYTF
>TRBJ2-1|TRBD2|TRBV5-1|many
TGCGCCAGCAGCTTGCGGACTAGCGGCTACCTCTCCTACAATGAGCAGTTCTTC
CASSLRTSGYLSYNEQFF
>TRBJ1-1|-|TRBV4-2|many
TGTGCCAGCAGCCAAGAGAGGGGAATGAACACTGAAGCTTTCTTT
CASSQERGMNTEAFF
>TRBJ2-4|-|TRBV2|few
TGTGCCAGCAGTGATGGCAGTTTGACCAAAAACATTCAGTACTTC
CASSDGSLTKNIQYF
>TRBJ1-1|TRBD1|TRBV11-3|-
TGTGCCAGCAGCCCGGGACAGGCGAACACTGAAGCTTTCTTT
CASSPGQANTEAFF
>TRBJ2-7|-|TRBV7-8|many
TGTGCCAGCAGCTTAGACGGGGGTTCCTACGAGCAGTACTTC
CASSLDGGSYEQYF
>TRBJ2-5|-|TRBV11-3|many
TGTGCCAGCAGTCCACGAAACCAAGAGACCCAGTACTTC
CASSPRNQETQYF
>TRBJ2-1|TRBD2|TRBV5-1|many
TGCGCCAGCATACTATCAGCGGGGGGCTCCTACAATGAGCAGTTCTTC
CASILSAGGSYNEQFF
>TRBJ1-1|-|TRBV5-6|-
TGTGCCAGCAGCCCGATTCGGGGGACTGAAGCTTTCTTT
CASSPIRGTEAFF
>TRBJ2-2|-|TRBV20-1|many
TGCAGTGCTAGAGATTCGAAAAGCAGTGTGGCCGGGGAGCTGTTTTTT
CSARDSKSSVAGELFF
>TRBJ2-7|TRBD2|TRBV5-1|many
TGCGCCAGCAGCTTGGGGACTAGCGGGACTGGCGAGCAGTACTTC
CASSLGTSGTGEQYF
>TRBJ2-7|-|TRBV5-1|many
TGCGCCAGCAGCTCTACTCCATCCTACGAGCAGTACTTC
CASSSTPSYEQYF
>TRBJ2-3|-|TRBV28|many
TGTGCCACCTCCCTGGGCCGAGCCTCTTCGGCAGATACGCAGTATTTT
CATSLGRASSADTQYF
>TRBJ2-5|-|TRBV28|-
TGTGCCAGCAGCCCGGGACGGTTTAGAGAGACCCAGTACTTC
CASSPGRFRETQYF
>TRBJ1-4|-|TRBV7-2|many
TGTGCCAGCAGCTTAGCGTTAGGGGCTTCACCAGAAAAACTGTTTTTT
CASSLALGASPEKLFF
>TRBJ2-1|-|TRBV20-1|many
TGCAGTGCTAGTAATAGGGGGTATAACAATGAGCAGTTCTTC
CSASNRGYNNEQFF
>TRBJ2-7|-|TRBV20-1|-
TGCAGTGCTAGAGCCTTGGGGGACGAGCAGTACTTC
CSARALGDEQYF
>TRBJ1-5|-|TRBV7-2|many
TGTGCCAGCAGCTTAGATCAGGGAAATGGGCAGCCCCAGCATTTT
CASSLDQGNGQPQHF
>TRBJ2-5|TRBD2|TRBV20-1|many
TGCAGTGCTAGAGATCCCGGGACTAGCGAAGAGACCCAGTACTTC
CSARDPGTSEETQYF